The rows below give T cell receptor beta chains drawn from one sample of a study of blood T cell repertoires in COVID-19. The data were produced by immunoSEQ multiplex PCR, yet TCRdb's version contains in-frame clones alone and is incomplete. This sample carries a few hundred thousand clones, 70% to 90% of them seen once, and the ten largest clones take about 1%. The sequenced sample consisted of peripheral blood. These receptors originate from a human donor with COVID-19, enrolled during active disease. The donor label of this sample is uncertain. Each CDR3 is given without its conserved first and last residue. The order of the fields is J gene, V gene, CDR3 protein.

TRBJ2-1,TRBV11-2,ASSLDRVGTEQF
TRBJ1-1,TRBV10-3,AISESSRGHTEAF
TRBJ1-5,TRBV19,AISGGPGQPQH
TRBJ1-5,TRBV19,ASSIGGQDGQPQH
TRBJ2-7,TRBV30,AWSVGPPPVYEQY
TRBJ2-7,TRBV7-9,ASSLSYSWQY
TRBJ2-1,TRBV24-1,ATSDSRVGEEQF
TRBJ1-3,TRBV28,ASSLARGLQGNTIY
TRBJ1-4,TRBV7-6,ASSLPESEKLF
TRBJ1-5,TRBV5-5,ASIQGQGEGPQH
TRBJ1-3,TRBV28,ASSSYRGSGNTIY
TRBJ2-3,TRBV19,ASRGLGQPFTDTQY
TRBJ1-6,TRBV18,ASSTGGSSSYNSPLH
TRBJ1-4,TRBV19,ASSRRTGGNEKLF
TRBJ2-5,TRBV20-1,SASFSETQY
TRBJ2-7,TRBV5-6,ASSLELAGGIAAYEQY
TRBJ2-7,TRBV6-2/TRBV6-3,ASSYLTGRYEQY
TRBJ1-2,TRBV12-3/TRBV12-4,ASSLAHSYGYT
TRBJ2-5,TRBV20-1,SASPEETQY
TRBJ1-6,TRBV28,ASSAGYSPLH
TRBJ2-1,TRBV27,ASSFSGGGPYEQF
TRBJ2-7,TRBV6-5,ASSPGQGKGYEQY
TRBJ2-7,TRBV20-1,SASDEGGLGTGAYEQY
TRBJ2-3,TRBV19,ASSSSGPRGPGDTQY
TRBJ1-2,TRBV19,ASSNRRDSGYT
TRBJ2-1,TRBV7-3,ASSLRSGLAGGYNEQF
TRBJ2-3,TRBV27,ASSFSRGTDTQY
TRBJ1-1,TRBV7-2,ASSFLGGGFMNTEAF
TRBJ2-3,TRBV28,ASSWLRQGRTDTQY
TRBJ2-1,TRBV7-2,ASTPEASGITYNEQF
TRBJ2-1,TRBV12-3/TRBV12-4,ASSPGGEEQF
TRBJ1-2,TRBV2,ASREGQSHYGYT
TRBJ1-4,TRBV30,AWNRRNEKLF
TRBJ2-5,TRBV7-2,ASSFNPGLETQY
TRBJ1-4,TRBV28,ASSPAGLGEEKLF
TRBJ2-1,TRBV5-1,ASSLGLAIYEQF
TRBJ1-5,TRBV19,ASSVRRGQPQH
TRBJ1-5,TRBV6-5,ASSYSAPLDQPQH
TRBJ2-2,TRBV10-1,ACYRTRKNTGELF
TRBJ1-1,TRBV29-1,SVGGSGTGYTEAF
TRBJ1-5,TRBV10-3,AISEQSSNQPQH
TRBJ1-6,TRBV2,ASRQIGSPLH
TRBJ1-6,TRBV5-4,ASSLEQLYNSPLH
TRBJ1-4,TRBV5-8,ASSGQWFTNEKLF
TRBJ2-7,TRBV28,ASRETGSEQY
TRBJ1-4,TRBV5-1,ASSWGDRAYEKLF
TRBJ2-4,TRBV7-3,ASSPGGAGNIQY
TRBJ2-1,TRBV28,ASSLRVESSYNEQF
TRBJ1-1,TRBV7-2,ASSLTGQGGEAF
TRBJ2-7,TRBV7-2,ASTLEGLATYEQY
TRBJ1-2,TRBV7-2,ASSLDAANYGYT
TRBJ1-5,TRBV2,ASRERQGRNQPQH
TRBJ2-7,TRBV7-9,ASSSRTRVYEQY
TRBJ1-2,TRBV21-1,ASRRADRVGGYT